This T cell receptor beta chain comes out of a study of neurological immune-mediated disorders. Study-level points and caveats: Expansion of TCR clones was greatest in HTLV-1-associated myelopathy and smallest in multiple sclerosis, where it fell below that of healthy controls.

Volunteers attending a blood bank in Maryland, USA, served as healthy controls. This clonotype was recorded many times. Its antigen is unknown. A 10-nucleotide random UMI tagged transcripts in template-switch 5'RACE cDNA synthesis. Every sequencing run produced over 200 million TCR-beta sequences that came from 15-18 subjects. One entry per CDR3 protein results from TCRdb running MiXCR on the 5' RACE reads. The table includes about 44,000 distinct CDR3 sequences, roughly 6% detected once. The CDR3 sequence is 16 residues long. The V gene's germline CDR1 is ENHRY and CDR2 SYGVKD. The ends lost 0 bases at V and 9 bases at J; junction bases unmatched: 11.

Sequences were obtained from CD4+ T cells from blood. The sequence came from a middle-aged woman in good health. The genes are TRBV10-3 and TRBJ2-1; 7 positions agree with TRBD2. The CDR3 nucleotides read TGTGCCATCAGTGAGTCGTCTGGCGGGAGCGTCGGTGAGCAGTTCTTC. It encodes CAISESSGGSVGEQFF.